A single sample is the source of the 4 T cell receptor beta chains below, sequenced in a study of blood T cell repertoires in COVID-19. Sequencing used immunoSEQ multiplex PCR; TCRdb keeps in-frame clones, though not all of them. Here the sample spans 200,000 to 250,000 clones, about 84% being singletons. The sequencing sample was made of peripheral blood. The receptor set was obtained from a woman of 80 years or more with COVID-19, enrolled during active disease.

The CDR3 reads CASSILAASSYNEQFF. DNA of the CDR3: TGCGCCAGCAGTATACTAGCGGCGAGCTCCTACAATGAGCAGTTCTTC. The chain uses TRBV5-1 and TRBJ2-1; 8 bases line up with TRBD2. This CDR3 has 16 amino acids. Germline CDR1 SGHRS, CDR2 YFSETQ. V lost 5 bases and J lost 0; bases outside the gene matches: 7.

J is TRBJ2-5 and V is TRBV18; 7 bases are shared with TRBD2. The ends lost 2 bases at V and 2 bases at J; junction bases unmatched: 5. Germline CDR1 KGHSH, CDR2 LQKENI. The CDR3 is made up of 15 amino acids. The DNA for the CDR3 is TGTGCCAGCTCACCATTTACTAGCGCACAAGAGACCCAGTACTTC. Protein: CASSPFTSAQETQYF.

The gene calls are TRBV4-3 and TRBJ1-4, with D tentatively TRBD1 (5 bases). In germline, CDR1 is LGHNA, CDR2 YSLEER. This CDR3 region has 20 residues. V was clipped by 1 base and J by 0 bases, with 21 bases between them. CDR3 region: CASSQGLLGRGVTTNEKLFF. The CDR3 region has the DNA TGCGCCAGCAGCCAAGGGTTGTTGGGGAGGGGAGTTACAACTAATGAAAAACTGTTTTTT.

The chain has TRBV19 and TRBJ1-5; 9 bases are shared with TRBD1. J gave up 4 bases and V 6 bases, and 13 bases lay outside the gene matches. This CDR3 has 17 amino acids. Germline CDR1 LNHDA, CDR2 SQIVND (reference sequence). The DNA for the CDR3 is TGTGCCAGTAGAAACCAGATAGGACAGGGGAGGAATCAGCCCCAGCATTTT. This gives the protein CASRNQIGQGRNQPQHF.